This TCR beta chain stems from a study of T-cell memory formation after mild COVID-19. Trimming removed 4 bases from V and 3 bases from J, with 10 bases in between. Germline V gene lookup returns CDR1 MGHDK and CDR2 SYGVNS. The CDR3 is made up of 13 amino acids. TCRdb analysed the 5' RACE reads with MiXCR anew, one entry per CDR3 protein. Of about 610,000 distinct CDR3 sequences in the sample, 17% are singletons; the top ten hold around 8.1%. This clonotype was obtained from an adult woman who had mild COVID-19 (a few samples of this study predate the infection). Cell type and time point are not known. The chain employs TRBV25-1 and TRBJ2-7; D tentatively fits TRBD1 or TRBD2 (5 bases each). Sequencing used PBMCs or a T cell subset sorted from them (not recorded which). The CDR3 nucleotides read TGTGCCAGCAGTGGGGGACCGAACTACGAGCAGTACTTC. Translating it yields CASSGGPNYEQYF.